These T cell receptor beta chains were read from a single sample in a study of cytomegalovirus exposure and HLA in healthy donors. Sequencing was performed with immunoSEQ multiplex PCR; in TCRdb, only in-frame clones are kept and a portion is missing. This table holds 120,000 or so clones, approximately 83% found once. Sequenced material: PBMCs. These receptors all come from a woman aged 40 to 55 in good health and CMV-seropositive. Both conserved end residues are part of each CDR3.

j_call v_call cdr3_aa
TRBJ1-1 TRBV7-9 CSSSAMGAMNTEAFF
TRBJ2-2 TRBV19 CASTHGAGRSGAGELFF
TRBJ1-4 TRBV7-9 CASSFPAEKLFF
TRBJ2-3 TRBV2 CASSPSGDTQYF
TRBJ2-1 TRBV6-6 CASSASGTYNEQFF
TRBJ2-7 TRBV18 CASSPSFGQGTEQYF
TRBJ1-2 TRBV6-1 CASSGTGCGYTF
TRBJ2-1 TRBV10-2 CASSVSGGDRLTEFF
TRBJ2-3 TRBV5-1 CASSQTGASDTQYF
TRBJ2-7 TRBV9 CASSGGLAGEPSHEQYF
TRBJ2-1 TRBV7-9 CASSLSGTTYNEQFF
TRBJ2-5 TRBV29-1 CSVADRAEETQYF
TRBJ2-7 TRBV15 CATSRDSRTQGWHEQYF
TRBJ2-3 TRBV10-3 CAISEPGDATDTQYF
TRBJ2-7 TRBV28 CASSSPGQGAEQYF
TRBJ2-1 TRBV5-5 CASSRQGYNEQFF
TRBJ2-3 TRBV7-6 CASNPSGSHTDTQYF
TRBJ2-3 TRBV9 CASSEGILTQYF
TRBJ2-7 TRBV7-2 CASSQSGYEQYF
TRBJ2-3 TRBV5-1 CASRLSGTDTQYF
TRBJ1-4 TRBV19 CASTLSLDRDGKLFF
TRBJ1-1 TRBV9 CASSPSRGTEAFF
TRBJ2-7 TRBV10-1 CASSESVSWYEQYF
TRBJ1-4 TRBV18 CASSPPLGRDEKLFF
TRBJ2-2 TRBV7-9 CASSLGHPNTGELFF
TRBJ2-1 TRBV9 CASSAGTSGRNEQFF
TRBJ2-5 TRBV9 CASSVGPGLAGGPQETQYF
TRBJ2-5 TRBV4-1 CASSQPRQGVQETQYF
TRBJ1-5 TRBV7-9 CASSLTGDQPQHF
TRBJ2-7 TRBV9 CASSVGSSYEQYF
TRBJ1-2 TRBV27 CASRGQVDYGYTF
TRBJ2-7 TRBV6-1 CASGASGSYEQYF
TRBJ2-7 TRBV5-1 CASTPLGWGDGQYF
TRBJ1-1 TRBV28 CASRTRTGRYAEAFF
TRBJ2-1 TRBV9 CASSPMEQGPLDEQFF
TRBJ2-7 TRBV4-2 CASSQDLRDYEQYF
TRBJ1-2 TRBV29-1 CSANAGTGTYGYTF
TRBJ2-2 TRBV18 CASSPQNLRVNTGELFF
TRBJ2-2 TRBV6-1 CASSEWQGAWTGELFF
TRBJ2-7 TRBV18 CASSPPSRVTGGYEQYF
TRBJ2-5 TRBV7-8 CASSLERQETQYF
NA TRBV10-2 CASSESGRPYEQYF
TRBJ2-3 TRBV27 CASSGLAVGTDTQYF
TRBJ2-7 TRBV18 CASSPGQTVYEQYF
TRBJ2-7 TRBV14 CASSQIRTAWDEQYF
TRBJ1-5 TRBV11-2 CASSLTGSGPQHF
TRBJ1-2 TRBV7-3 CASSLTGMTGRSGYTF
TRBJ1-3 TRBV5-1 CASSLEGAPSGNTIYF
TRBJ2-3 TRBV4-1 CASSSGVGTQYF
TRBJ2-1 TRBV12-5 CASGSTQGAHNEQFF
TRBJ1-4 TRBV7-9 CASSTILASVSSGEKLFF
TRBJ1-1 TRBV19 CASSIEAGMGTEAFF
TRBJ2-7 TRBV19 CASSISRLAGADEQYF
TRBJ1-1 TRBV14 CASSLTRGRRAEAFF
TRBJ1-2 TRBV7-2 CASSLRQGALGGYTF
TRBJ2-2 TRBV18 CASPRRGLNTGELFF
TRBJ1-1 TRBV5-1 CASSPGGDTEAFF
TRBJ2-7 TRBV29-1 CSVAGESSYEQYF